The 4 T cell receptor beta chains presented below share a single source sample, sequenced in a study of T-cell memory formation after mild COVID-19. TCRdb recomputed calls from the 5' RACE reads with MiXCR, one row per CDR3 protein. The table has roughly 380,000 distinct CDR3 sequences, 25% to 30% seen once. The sample taken for sequencing was PBMCs or a T cell subset sorted from them (not recorded which). All receptors derive from an adult woman who had mild COVID-19 (a few samples of this study predate the infection). Cell type and time point are not known.

The gene calls are TRBV5-6 and TRBJ2-5; D tentatively fits TRBD1 or TRBD2 (5 bases each). The CDR3 is 17 residues long. Germline V gene lookup returns CDR1 SGHDT and CDR2 YYEEEE. Trimming left V 0 bases short and J 4 bases short, with 19 bases between. CDR3 in DNA: TGTGCCAGCAGCTTGGAGAGGCAGGGACGTACGCGAGAGACCCAGTACTTC. Protein product: CASSLERQGRTRETQYF. Filled out from reference TRBV5-6 and TRBJ2-5, the complete variable domain reads DAGVTQSPTHLIKTRGQQVTLRCSPKSGHDTVSWYQQALGQGPQFIFQYYEEEERQRGNFPDRFSGHQFPNYSSELNVNALLLGDSALYLCASSLERQGRTRETQYFGPGTRLLVL.

V usage is TRBV9 and J usage is TRBJ2-2; TRBD1 matches at 7 bases. Germline trimming cut 3 bases from V and 3 bases from J; bases unmatched to any gene: 11. The CDR3 spans 17 residues. The germline CDR1 and CDR2 sequences are SGDLS and YYNGEE. Here the CDR3 DNA reads TGTGCCAGCAGCGCCCCAACCGGGACAGCATACACCGGGGAGCTGTTTTTT. This sequence encodes CASSAPTGTAYTGELFF.

The chain employs TRBV10-3 and TRBJ1-1; a possible D gene is TRBD1 (5 bases). Germline V lookup: CDR1 ENHRY, CDR2 SYGVKD. This CDR3 has 13 residues. V lost 11 bases to trimming and J lost 1 base, with 14 bases between them. CDR3 residues: CAARDSANTEAFF. CDR3 nucleotide sequence: TGTGCCGCACGAGACAGCGCGAACACTGAAGCTTTCTTT.

The V gene is TRBV20-1, the J gene TRBJ2-2; D perhaps matches TRBD1 (6 bases). Germline V gene sequence: CDR1 DFQATT, CDR2 SNEGSKA (reference sequence). The CDR3 totals 14 residues. Trimming removed 6 bases from V and 0 bases from J, with 11 bases in between. CDR3 in amino acids: CSAQTGTNTGELFF. Written as DNA, the CDR3 is TGCAGTGCCCAAACAGGGACGAACACCGGGGAGCTGTTTTTT.